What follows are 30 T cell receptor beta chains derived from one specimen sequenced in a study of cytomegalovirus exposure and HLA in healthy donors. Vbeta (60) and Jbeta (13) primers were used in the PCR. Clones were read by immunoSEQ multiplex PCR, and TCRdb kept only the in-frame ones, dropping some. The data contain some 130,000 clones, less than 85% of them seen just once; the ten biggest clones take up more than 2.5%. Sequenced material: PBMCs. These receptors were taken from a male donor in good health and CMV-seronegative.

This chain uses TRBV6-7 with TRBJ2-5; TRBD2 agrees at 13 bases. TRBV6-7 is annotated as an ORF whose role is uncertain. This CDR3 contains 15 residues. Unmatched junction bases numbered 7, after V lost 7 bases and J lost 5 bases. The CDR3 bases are TGTGCCAGCATCGGACTAGCGGGAGAGGATGAGACCCAGTACTTC. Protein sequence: CASIGLAGEDETQYF.

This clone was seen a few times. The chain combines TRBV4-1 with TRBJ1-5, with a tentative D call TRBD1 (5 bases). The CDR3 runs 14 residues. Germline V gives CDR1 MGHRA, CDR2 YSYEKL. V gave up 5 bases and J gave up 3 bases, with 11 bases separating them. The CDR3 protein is CASSIIGVNQPQHF. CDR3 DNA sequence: TGCGCCAGCAGCATAATAGGGGTCAATCAGCCCCAGCATTTT.

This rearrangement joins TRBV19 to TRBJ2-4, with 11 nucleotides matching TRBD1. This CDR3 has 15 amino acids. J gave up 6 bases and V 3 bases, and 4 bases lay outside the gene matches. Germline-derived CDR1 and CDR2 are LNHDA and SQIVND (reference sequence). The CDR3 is CASSIFGTGGNIQYF. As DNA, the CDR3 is TGTGCCAGTAGTATCTTCGGGACAGGGGGAAACATTCAGTACTTC. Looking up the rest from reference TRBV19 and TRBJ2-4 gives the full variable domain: DGGITQSPKYLFRKEGQNVTLSCEQNLNHDAMYWYRQDPGQGLRLIYYSQIVNDFQKGDIAEGYSVSREKKESFPLTVTSAQKNPTAFYLCASSIFGTGGNIQYFGAGTRLSVL.

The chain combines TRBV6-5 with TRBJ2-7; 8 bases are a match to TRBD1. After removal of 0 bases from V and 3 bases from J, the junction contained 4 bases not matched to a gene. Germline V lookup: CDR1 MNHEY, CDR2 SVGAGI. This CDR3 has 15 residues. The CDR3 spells CASSYSTGAGYEQYF. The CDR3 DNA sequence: TGTGCCAGCAGTTACTCGACAGGGGCGGGCTACGAGCAGTACTTC.

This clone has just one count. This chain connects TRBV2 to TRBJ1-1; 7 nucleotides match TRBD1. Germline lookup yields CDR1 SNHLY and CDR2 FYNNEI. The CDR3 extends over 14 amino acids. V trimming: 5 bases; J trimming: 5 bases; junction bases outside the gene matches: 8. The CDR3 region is CASSYGQVGTEAFF. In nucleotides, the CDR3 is TGTGCCAGCAGTTACGGACAGGTAGGGACTGAAGCTTTCTTT.

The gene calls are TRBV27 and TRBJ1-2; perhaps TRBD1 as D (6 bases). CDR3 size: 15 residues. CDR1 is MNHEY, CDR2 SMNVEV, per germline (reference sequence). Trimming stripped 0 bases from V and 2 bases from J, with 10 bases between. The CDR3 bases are TGTGCCAGCAGTTTATCGCGGGGGGCGAACTATGGCTACACCTTC. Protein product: CASSLSRGANYGYTF.

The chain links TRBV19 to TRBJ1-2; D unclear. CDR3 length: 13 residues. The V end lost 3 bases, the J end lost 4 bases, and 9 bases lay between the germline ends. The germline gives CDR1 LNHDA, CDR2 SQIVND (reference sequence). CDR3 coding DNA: TGTGCCAGTAGTATCTCGGGTGCCTATGGCTACACCTTC. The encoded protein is CASSISGAYGYTF.

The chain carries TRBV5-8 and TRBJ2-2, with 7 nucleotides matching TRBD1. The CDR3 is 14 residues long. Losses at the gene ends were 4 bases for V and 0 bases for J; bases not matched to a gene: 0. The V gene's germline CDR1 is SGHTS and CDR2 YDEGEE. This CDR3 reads CASSGQANTGELFF. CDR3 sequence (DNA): TGTGCCAGCAGCGGACAGGCGAACACCGGGGAGCTGTTTTTT.

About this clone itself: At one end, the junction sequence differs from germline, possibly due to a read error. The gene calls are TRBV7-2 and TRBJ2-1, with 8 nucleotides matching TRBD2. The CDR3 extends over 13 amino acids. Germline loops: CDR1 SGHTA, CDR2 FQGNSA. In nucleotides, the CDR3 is TGTGCCAGCAGCCACGGGGGGGGGTCTGAGGAGTTCTTC. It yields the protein CASSHGGGSEEFF.

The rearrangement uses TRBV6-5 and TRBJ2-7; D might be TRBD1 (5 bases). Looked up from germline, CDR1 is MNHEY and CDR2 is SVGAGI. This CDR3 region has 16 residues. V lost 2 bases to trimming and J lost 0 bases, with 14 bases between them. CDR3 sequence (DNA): TGTGCCAGCAGTTACGCTCGGACATCGAGCTCCTACGAGCAGTACTTC. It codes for CASSYARTSSSYEQYF.

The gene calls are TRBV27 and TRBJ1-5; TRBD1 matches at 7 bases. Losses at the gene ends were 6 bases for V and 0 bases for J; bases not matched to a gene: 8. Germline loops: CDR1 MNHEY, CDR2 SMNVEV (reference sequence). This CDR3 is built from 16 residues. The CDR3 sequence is CASSRGDSYSNQPQHF. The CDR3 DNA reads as TGTGCCAGCAGCCGAGGGGACAGTTATAGCAATCAGCCCCAGCATTTT.

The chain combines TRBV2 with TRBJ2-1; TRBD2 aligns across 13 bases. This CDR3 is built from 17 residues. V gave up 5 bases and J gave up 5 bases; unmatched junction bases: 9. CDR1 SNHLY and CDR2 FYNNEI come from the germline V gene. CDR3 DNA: TGTGCCAGCAGTACCTGGACTAGCGGGGGCACAGACAATGAGCAGTTCTTC. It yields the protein CASSTWTSGGTDNEQFF.

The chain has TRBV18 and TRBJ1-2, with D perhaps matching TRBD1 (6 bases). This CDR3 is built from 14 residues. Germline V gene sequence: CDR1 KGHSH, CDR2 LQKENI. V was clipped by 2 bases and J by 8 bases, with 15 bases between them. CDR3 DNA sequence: TGTGCCAGCTCACCATTGGATCGACAGGAGGGCTACACCTTC. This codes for CASSPLDRQEGYTF.

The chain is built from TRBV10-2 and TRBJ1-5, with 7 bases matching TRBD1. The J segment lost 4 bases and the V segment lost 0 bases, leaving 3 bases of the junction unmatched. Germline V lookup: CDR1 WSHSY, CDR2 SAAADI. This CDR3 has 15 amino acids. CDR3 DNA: TGCGCCAGCAGTGAGTCGACAGGGAGAAATCAGCCCCAGCATTTT. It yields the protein CASSESTGRNQPQHF.

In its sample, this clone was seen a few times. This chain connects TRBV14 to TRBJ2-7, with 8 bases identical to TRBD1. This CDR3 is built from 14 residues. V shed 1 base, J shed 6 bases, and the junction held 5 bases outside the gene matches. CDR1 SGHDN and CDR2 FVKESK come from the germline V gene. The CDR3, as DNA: TGTGCCAGCAGCCAAGTGCGGACAGGGTCCGAGCAGTACTTC. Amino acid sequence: CASSQVRTGSEQYF. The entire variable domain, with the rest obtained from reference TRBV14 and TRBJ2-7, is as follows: EAGVTQFPSHSVIEKGQTVTLRCDPISGHDNLYWYRRVMGKEIKFLLHFVKESKQDESGMPNNRFLAERTGGTYSTLKVQPAELEDSGVYFCASSQVRTGSEQYFGPGTRLTVT.

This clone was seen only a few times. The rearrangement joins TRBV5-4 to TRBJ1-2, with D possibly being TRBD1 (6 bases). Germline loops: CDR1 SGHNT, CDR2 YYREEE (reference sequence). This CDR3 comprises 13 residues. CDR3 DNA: TGTGCTATGGGGAGGGGGGCGAACTATGGCTACACCTTC. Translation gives CAMGRGANYGYTF.

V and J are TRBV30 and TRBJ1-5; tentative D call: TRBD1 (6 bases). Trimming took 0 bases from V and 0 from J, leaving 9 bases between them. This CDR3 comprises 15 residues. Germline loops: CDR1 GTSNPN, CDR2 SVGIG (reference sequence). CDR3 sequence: CAWSVGGLSNQPQHF. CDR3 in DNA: TGTGCCTGGAGTGTGGGGGGGCTTAGCAATCAGCCCCAGCATTTT.

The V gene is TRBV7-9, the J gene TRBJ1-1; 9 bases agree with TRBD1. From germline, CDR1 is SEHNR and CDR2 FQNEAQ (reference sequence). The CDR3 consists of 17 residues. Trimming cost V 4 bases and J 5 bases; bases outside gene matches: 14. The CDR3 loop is CASSSDRGTRGGTEAFF. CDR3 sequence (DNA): TGTGCCAGCAGCTCCGACAGGGGGACTAGAGGAGGGACTGAAGCTTTCTTT.

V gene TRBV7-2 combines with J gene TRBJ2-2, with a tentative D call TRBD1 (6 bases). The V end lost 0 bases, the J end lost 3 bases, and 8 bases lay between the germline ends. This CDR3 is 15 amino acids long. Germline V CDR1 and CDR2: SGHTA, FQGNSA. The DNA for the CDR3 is TGTGCCAGCAGCTTAGCGGGGGCCGACACCGGGGAGCTGTTTTTT. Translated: CASSLAGADTGELFF.

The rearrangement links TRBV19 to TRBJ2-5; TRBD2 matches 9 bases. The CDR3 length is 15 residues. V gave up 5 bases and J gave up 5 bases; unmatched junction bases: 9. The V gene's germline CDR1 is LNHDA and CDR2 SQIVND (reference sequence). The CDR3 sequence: CASSEDSGGPETQYF. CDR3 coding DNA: TGTGCCAGTAGTGAGGATAGCGGGGGCCCGGAGACCCAGTACTTC. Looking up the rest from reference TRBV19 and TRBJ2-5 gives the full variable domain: DGGITQSPKYLFRKEGQNVTLSCEQNLNHDAMYWYRQDPGQGLRLIYYSQIVNDFQKGDIAEGYSVSREKKESFPLTVTSAQKNPTAFYLCASSEDSGGPETQYFGPGTRLLVL.

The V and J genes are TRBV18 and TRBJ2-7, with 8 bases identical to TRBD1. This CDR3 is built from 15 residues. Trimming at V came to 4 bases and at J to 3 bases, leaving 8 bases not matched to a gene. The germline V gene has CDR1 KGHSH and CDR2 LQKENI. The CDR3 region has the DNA TGTGCCAGCTCACAGACGACAGGGGCCGTCTACGAGCAGTACTTC. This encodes CASSQTTGAVYEQYF.

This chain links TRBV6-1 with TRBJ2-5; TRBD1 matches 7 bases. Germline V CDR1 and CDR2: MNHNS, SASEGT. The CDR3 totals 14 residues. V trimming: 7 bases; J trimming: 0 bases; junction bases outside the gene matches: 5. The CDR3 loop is CASTRQGDQETQYF. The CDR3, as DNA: TGTGCCAGCACTCGACAGGGAGACCAAGAGACCCAGTACTTC.

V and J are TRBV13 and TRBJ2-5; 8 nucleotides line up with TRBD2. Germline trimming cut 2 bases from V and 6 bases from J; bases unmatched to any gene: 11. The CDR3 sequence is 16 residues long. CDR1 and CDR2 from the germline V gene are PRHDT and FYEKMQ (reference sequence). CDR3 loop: CASSLFTGGPGKTQYF. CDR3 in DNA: TGTGCCAGCAGCTTATTTACGGGAGGGCCGGGAAAGACCCAGTACTTC.

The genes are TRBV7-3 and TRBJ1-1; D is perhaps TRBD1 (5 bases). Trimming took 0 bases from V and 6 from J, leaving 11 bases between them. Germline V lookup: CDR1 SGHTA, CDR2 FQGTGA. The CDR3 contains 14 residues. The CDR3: CASSLTGGEAEAFF. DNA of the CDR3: TGTGCCAGCAGCTTAACTGGAGGGGAGGCTGAAGCTTTCTTT.

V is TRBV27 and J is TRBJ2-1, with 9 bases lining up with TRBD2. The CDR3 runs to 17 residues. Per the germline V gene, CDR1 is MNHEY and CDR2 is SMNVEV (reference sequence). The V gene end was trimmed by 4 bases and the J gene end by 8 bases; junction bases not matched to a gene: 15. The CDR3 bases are TGTGCCAGCAGTTCCGACCCTATTAGCGGGAGTGGCCATGAGCAGTTCTTC. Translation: CASSSDPISGSGHEQFF.

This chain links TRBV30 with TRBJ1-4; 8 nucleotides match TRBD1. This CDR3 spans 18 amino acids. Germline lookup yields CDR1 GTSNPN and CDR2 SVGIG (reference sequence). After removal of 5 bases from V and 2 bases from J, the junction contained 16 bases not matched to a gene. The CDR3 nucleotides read TGTGCCTGGGGGGGACAGGTTCTAGAGTTGGCGACTAATGAAAAACTGTTTTTT. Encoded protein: CAWGGQVLELATNEKLFF.

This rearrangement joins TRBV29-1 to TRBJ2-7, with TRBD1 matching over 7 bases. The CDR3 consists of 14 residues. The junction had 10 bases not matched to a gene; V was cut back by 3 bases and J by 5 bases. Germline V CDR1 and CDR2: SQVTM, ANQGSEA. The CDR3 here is CSVETGNGGDEQYF. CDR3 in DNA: TGCAGCGTTGAGACAGGGAACGGCGGTGACGAGCAGTACTTC.

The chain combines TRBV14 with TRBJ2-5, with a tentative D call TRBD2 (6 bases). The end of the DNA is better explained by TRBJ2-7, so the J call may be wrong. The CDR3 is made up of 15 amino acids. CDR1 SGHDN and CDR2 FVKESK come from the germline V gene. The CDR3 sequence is CASSQEWGDSYEQYF. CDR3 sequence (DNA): TGTGCCAGCAGCCAAGAGTGGGGGGACTCCTACGAGCAGTACTTC.

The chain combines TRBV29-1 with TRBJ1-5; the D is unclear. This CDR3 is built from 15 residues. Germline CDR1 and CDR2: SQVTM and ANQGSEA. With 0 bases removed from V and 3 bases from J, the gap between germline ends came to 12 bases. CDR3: CSVEDWADPNQPQHF. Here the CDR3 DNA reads TGCAGCGTTGAAGATTGGGCTGACCCCAATCAGCCCCAGCATTTT.

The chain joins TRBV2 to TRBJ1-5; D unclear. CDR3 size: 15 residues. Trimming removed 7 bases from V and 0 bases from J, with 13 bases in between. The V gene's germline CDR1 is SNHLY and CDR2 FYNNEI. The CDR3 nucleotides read TGTGCCAGCAAGATGGAGGAATATAGCAATCAGCCCCAGCATTTT. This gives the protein CASKMEEYSNQPQHF. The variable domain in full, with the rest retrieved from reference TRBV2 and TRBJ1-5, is EPEVTQTPSHQVTQMGQEVILRCVPISNHLYFYWYRQILGQKVEFLVSFYNNEISEKSEIFDDQFSVERPDGSNFTLKIRSTKLEDSAMYFCASKMEEYSNQPQHFGDGTRLSIL.